This TCR beta chain came from a study of siplizumab effects on memory and regulatory T cells. Notes on the study in general: The drug siplizumab significantly decreased the alloreactive sequences that could be traced to unstimulated CD4+ memory cells. The alloresponse seemed to draw substantially on naive T cells, which appeared more diverse than memory cells. Proliferating siplizumab-culture Tregs lacked confirmation of suppressive function.

This CDR3 region has 16 residues. Germline V gene sequence: CDR1 SNHLY, CDR2 FYNNEI. Trimming pared 4 bases from V and 0 bases from J, leaving 12 bases between. Clones were sequenced by immunoSEQ multiplex PCR, and TCRdb holds only the in-frame ones, with some missing. Of about 100,000 clones listed, 75% to 95% are singletons. As regards this clone: What it binds is not known.

This receptor was obtained from a human donor in good health. J is TRBJ2-2 and V is TRBV2, with a tentative D call TRBD2 (6 bases). The sample was CD4+ T cells sorted from blood. The CDR3 sequence: CASSGDSPANTGELFF. The CDR3 DNA follows: TGTGCCAGCAGTGGGGACTCACCCGCGAACACCGGGGAGCTGTTTTTT.